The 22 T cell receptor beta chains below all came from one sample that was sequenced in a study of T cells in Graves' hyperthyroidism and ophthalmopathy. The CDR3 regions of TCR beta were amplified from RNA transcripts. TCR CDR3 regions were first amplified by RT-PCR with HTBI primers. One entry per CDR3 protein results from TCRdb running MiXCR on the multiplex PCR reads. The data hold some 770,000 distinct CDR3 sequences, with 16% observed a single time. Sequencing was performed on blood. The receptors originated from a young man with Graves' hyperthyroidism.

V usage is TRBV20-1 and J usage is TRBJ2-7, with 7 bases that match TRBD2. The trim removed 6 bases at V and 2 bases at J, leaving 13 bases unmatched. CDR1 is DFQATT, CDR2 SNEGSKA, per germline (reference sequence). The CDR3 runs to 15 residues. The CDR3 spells CSATGVRGVTYEQYF. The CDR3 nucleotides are TGCAGTGCCACCGGCGTCCGGGGGGTGACCTACGAGCAGTACTTC.

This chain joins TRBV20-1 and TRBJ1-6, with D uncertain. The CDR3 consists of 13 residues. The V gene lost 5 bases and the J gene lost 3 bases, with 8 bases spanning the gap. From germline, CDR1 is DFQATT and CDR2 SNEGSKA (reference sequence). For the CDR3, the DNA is TGCAGTGCTTACAACGACTATAATTCACCCCTCCACTTT. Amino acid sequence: CSAYNDYNSPLHF.

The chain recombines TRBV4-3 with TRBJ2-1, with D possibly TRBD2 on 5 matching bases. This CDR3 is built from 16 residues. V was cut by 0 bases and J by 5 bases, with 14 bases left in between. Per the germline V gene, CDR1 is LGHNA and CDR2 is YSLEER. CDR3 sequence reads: CASSQEYQRRDNEQFF. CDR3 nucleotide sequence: TGCGCCAGCAGCCAAGAATATCAGCGGAGAGACAATGAGCAGTTCTTC.

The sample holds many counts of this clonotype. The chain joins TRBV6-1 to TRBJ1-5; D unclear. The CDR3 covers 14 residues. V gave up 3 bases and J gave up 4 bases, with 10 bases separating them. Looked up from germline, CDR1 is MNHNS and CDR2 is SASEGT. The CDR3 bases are TGTGCCAGCAGTGAGTCTGGGTCGAATCAGCCCCAGCATTTT. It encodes CASSESGSNQPQHF.

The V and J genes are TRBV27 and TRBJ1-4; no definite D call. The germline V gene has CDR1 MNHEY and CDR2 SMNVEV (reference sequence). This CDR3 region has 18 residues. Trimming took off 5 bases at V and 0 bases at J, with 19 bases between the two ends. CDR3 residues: CASSPQGRKLSTNEKLFF. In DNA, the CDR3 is TGTGCCAGCAGTCCCCAAGGTCGTAAATTATCAACTAATGAAAAACTGTTTTTT.

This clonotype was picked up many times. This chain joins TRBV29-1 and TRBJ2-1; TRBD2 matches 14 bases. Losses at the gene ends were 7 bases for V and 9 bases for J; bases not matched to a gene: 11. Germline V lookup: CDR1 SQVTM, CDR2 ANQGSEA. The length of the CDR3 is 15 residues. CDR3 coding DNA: TGCAGCGCAGATGGGACTAGCGGGGGTTCTAGTGAGCAGTTCTTC. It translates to CSADGTSGGSSEQFF.

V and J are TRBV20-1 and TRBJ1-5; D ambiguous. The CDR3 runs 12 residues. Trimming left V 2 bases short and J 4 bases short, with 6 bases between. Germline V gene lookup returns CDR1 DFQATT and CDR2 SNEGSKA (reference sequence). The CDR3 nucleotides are TGCAGTGCTAGACAGACAAATCAGCCCCAGCATTTT. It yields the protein CSARQTNQPQHF.

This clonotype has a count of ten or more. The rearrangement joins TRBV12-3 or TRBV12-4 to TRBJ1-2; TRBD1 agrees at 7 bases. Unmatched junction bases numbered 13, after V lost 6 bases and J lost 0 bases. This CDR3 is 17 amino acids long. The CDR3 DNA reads TGTGCCAGCAGGCTCCCTGGACAGGCCGCGCCTAACTATGGCTACACCTTC. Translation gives CASRLPGQAAPNYGYTF.

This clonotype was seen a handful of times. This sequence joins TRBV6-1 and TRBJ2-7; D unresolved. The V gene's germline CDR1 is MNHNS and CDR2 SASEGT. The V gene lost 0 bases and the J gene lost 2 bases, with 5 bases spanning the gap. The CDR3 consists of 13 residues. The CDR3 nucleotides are TGTGCCAGCAGTGAAGCAATGCCCTACGAGCAGTACTTC. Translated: CASSEAMPYEQYF.

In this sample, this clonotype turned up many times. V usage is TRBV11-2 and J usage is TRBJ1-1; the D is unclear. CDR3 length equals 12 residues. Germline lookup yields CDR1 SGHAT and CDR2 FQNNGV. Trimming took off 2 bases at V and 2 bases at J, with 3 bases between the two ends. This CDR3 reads CASSLPNTEAFF. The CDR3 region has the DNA TGTGCCAGCAGCTTACCCAACACTGAAGCTTTCTTT.

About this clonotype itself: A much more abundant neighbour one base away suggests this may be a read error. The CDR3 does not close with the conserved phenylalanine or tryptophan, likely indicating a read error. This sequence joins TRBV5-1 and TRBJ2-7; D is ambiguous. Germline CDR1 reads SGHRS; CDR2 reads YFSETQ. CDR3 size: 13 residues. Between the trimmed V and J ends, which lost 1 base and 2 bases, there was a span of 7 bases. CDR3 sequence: CASSLRTAYEQYL. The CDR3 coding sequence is TGCGCCAGCAGCTTGCGGACGGCCTACGAGCAGTACCTC.

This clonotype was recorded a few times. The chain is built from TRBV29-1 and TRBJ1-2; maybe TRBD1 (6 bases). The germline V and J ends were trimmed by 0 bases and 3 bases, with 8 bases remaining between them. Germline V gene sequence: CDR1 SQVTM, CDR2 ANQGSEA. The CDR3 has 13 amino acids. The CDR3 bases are TGCAGCGTTGAAGATAAGGGGGACTATGGCTACACCTTC. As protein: CSVEDKGDYGYTF.

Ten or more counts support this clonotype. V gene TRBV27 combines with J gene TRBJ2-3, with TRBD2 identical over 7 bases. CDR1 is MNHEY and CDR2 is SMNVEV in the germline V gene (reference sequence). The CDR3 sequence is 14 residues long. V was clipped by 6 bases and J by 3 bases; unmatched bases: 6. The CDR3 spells CASSLGGRTDTQYF. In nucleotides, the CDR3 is TGTGCCAGCAGCTTAGGCGGGAGAACAGATACGCAGTATTTT.

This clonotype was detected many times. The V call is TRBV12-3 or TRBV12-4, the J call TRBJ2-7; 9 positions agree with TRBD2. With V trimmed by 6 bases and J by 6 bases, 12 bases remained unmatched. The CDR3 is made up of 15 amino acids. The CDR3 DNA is TGTGCCAGCAGCTTACCCCCGGGACTAGCCTCCGAGCAGTACTTC. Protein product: CASSLPPGLASEQYF.

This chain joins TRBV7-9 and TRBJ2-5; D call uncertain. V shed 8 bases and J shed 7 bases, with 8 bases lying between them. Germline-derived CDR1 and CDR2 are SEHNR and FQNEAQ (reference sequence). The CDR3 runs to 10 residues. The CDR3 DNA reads TGTGCCAGCGCCCGAACGACCCAGTACTTC. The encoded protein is CASARTTQYF.

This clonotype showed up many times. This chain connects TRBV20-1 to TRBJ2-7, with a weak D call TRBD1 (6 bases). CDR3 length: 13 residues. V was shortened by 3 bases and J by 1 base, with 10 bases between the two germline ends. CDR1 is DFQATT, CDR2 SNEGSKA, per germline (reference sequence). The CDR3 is CSARAQGSYEQYF. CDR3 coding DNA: TGCAGTGCTAGGGCGCAGGGGTCCTACGAGCAGTACTTC.

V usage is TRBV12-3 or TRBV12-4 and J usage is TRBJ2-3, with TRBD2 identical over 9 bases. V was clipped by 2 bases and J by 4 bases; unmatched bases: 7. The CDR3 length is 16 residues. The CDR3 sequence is CASSLQIAGVADTQYF. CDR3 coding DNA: TGTGCCAGCAGTTTACAGATAGCGGGAGTGGCAGATACGCAGTATTTT.

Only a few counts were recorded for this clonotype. CDR3 sequence reads: CASSQDAGEFNYEQYF. The CDR3, as DNA: TGTGCCAGCAGCCAAGATGCGGGGGAATTTAACTACGAGCAGTACTTC. The rearrangement links TRBV4-2 to TRBJ2-7; TRBD2 matches 7 bases. The germline CDR1 and CDR2 sequences are LGHNA and YNFKEQ. Germline trimming cut 0 bases from V and 3 bases from J; bases unmatched to any gene: 8. CDR3 length: 16 residues.

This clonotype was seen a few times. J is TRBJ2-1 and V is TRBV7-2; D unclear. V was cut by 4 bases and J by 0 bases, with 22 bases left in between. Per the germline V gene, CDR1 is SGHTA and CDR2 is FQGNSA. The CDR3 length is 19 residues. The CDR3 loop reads CASSYLVDSIADSYNEQFF. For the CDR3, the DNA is TGTGCCAGCAGCTACCTGGTAGATAGCATCGCTGACTCCTACAATGAGCAGTTCTTC.

Here the CDR3 DNA reads TGTGCCAGCAAGGTCGGGACAGCGAACACCGGGGAGCTGTTTTTT. Its protein product is CASKVGTANTGELFF. The J gene is TRBJ2-2, the V gene TRBV28, with 7 positions matching TRBD1. CDR3 length: 15 residues. Germline loops: CDR1 MDHEN, CDR2 SYDVKM. J was trimmed by 0 bases and V by 7 bases; bases with no gene match: 5.

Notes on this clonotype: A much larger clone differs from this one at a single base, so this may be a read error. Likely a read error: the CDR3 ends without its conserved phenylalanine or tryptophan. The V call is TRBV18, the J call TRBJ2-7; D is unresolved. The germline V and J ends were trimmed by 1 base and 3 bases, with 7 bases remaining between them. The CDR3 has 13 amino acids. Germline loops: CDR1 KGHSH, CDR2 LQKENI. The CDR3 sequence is CASSPRQNYEQYL. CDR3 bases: TGTGCCAGCTCACCACGTCAGAACTACGAGCAGTACCTC.

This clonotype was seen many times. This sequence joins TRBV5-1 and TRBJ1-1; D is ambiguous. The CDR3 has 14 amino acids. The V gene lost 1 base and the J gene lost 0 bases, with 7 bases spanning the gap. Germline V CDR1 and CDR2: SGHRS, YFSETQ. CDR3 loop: CASSLHRLNTEAFF. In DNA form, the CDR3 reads TGCGCCAGCAGCTTGCACAGACTGAACACTGAAGCTTTCTTT.